A single sample is the source of the 22 T cell receptor beta chains below, sequenced in a study of control samples from healthy donors and cancer patients (dated by TCRdb to 2020 to 2022). To prepare the library, the immunoSEQ multiplex PCR assay was applied. TCRdb holds this immuneACCESS table with in-frame rearrangements only. Some clones are missing; in checked studies, unresolved V genes explain under half, and the rest has no known cause. In this sample the table shows about 120,000 clones, about 89% of which occur a single time. The ten largest account for roughly 40% of the sample. The source material was blood. The receptors were sampled from a man aged 50 to 59 in good health.

This clone has only a few counts. The V call is TRBV2, the J call TRBJ1-5; tentatively, D is TRBD1 (5 bases). This CDR3 is 15 amino acids long. Trimming took 5 bases from V and 3 from J, leaving 14 bases between them. The germline gives CDR1 SNHLY, CDR2 FYNNEI. The CDR3, as DNA: TGTGCCAGCAGTCGGGGACTCCTATTCAATCAGCCCCAGCATTTT. Amino acid sequence: CASSRGLLFNQPQHF.

The V call is TRBV2, the J call TRBJ2-5, with 7 bases lining up with TRBD2. This CDR3 has 15 residues. Trimming took 3 bases from V and 2 from J; bases not matched to a gene: 6. Per the germline V gene, CDR1 is SNHLY and CDR2 is FYNNEI. The DNA for the CDR3 is TGTGCCAGCAGTGATGGGACTACTCAACAAGAGACCCAGTACTTC. It yields the protein CASSDGTTQQETQYF.

This chain joins TRBV29-1 and TRBJ1-1; 8 positions agree with TRBD1. J was trimmed by 3 bases and V by 7 bases; bases with no gene match: 7. The CDR3 consists of 13 residues. Germline-derived CDR1 and CDR2 are SQVTM and ANQGSEA. The CDR3 DNA sequence: TGCAGCGCTAACAGGGGGGAGGACACTGAAGCTTTCTTT. Translated, it gives CSANRGEDTEAFF.

CDR3 in amino acids: CASSPGQGAETQYF. As DNA, the CDR3 is TGTGCCAGCAGCCCGGGACAGGGGGCTGAGACCCAGTACTTC. The J gene is TRBJ2-5, the V gene TRBV7-2; 12 bases map to TRBD1. The CDR3 runs 14 residues. Germline V CDR1 and CDR2: SGHTA, FQGNSA. J lost 5 bases, V lost 5 bases, and 3 bases had no gene match.

This rearrangement joins TRBV7-2 to TRBJ2-5, with unresolved D. V was trimmed by 0 bases and J by 1 base, leaving 9 bases between them. The CDR3 covers 15 residues. The V gene's germline CDR1 is SGHTA and CDR2 FQGNSA. In DNA, the CDR3 is TGTGCCAGCAGCTTAGCCAGAGTCTCCCAAGAGACCCAGTACTTC. Encoded protein: CASSLARVSQETQYF.

The table lists this clone with a count of one. This chain joins TRBV14 and TRBJ1-2; no definite D call. Germline V gene data show CDR1 as SGHDN and CDR2 as FVKESK. With 0 bases removed from V and 7 bases from J, the gap between germline ends came to 12 bases. The CDR3 consists of 14 residues. The CDR3 DNA follows: TGTGCCAGCAGCCAAGATTGGGCGGTGTCTGGCTACACCTTC. Its protein product is CASSQDWAVSGYTF.

This clone came up a few times. The V gene is TRBV3-1 (or the pseudogene TRBV3-2), the J gene TRBJ2-3, with D unresolved. The germline V gene encodes CDR1 LGHDT and CDR2 YNNKEL (reference sequence). The V gene lost 5 bases and the J gene lost 0 bases, with 9 bases spanning the gap. The CDR3 contains 14 residues. CDR3 amino acids: CASSFSDSTDTQYF. DNA for the CDR3: TGTGCCAGCAGCTTCTCGGACAGCACAGATACGCAGTATTTT.

The gene calls are TRBV11-2 and TRBJ1-1; a possible D gene is TRBD1 (5 bases). V was cut by 3 bases and J by 5 bases, with 13 bases left in between. This CDR3 is built from 14 residues. Germline-derived CDR1 and CDR2 are SGHAT and FQNNGV. This CDR3 is CASSLVGVGTEAFF. The CDR3 DNA reads TGTGCCAGCAGCTTGGTAGGGGTGGGGACTGAAGCTTTCTTT.

This chain connects TRBV19 to TRBJ2-5; D possibly uses TRBD1 or TRBD2 (5 bases each). Germline values: CDR1 LNHDA, CDR2 SQIVND (reference sequence). This CDR3 is 13 amino acids long. V lost 5 bases and J 5 bases, leaving 12 bases between the germline ends. CDR3 protein: CASSDSGRETQYF. The CDR3 DNA is TGTGCCAGTAGTGACAGCGGTAGGGAGACCCAGTACTTC.

This rearrangement joins TRBV27 to TRBJ2-7; 11 bases fit TRBD2. The CDR3 is 15 amino acids. The germline V gene has CDR1 MNHEY and CDR2 SMNVEV (reference sequence). The V and J ends lost 6 bases and 1 base, in that order; junction bases with no gene match: 5. The CDR3 DNA reads as TGTGCCAGCAGCCATAGCGGGGGGGCGTCCTACGAGCAGTACTTC. Its protein product is CASSHSGGASYEQYF.

This clone was recorded a few times. This chain uses TRBV25-1 with TRBJ1-2; 9 bases are shared with TRBD1. Germline CDR1 MGHDK, CDR2 SYGVNS. V shed 1 base and J 8 bases; nucleotides not matched to a gene: 8. The CDR3 is 15 residues long. The DNA of the CDR3 is TGTGCCAGCAGTGAATGGGAACAGGGGGCGCGAGGCTACACCTTC. Protein sequence: CASSEWEQGARGYTF.

The gene calls are TRBV27 and TRBJ2-3; the D is unclear. V was shortened by 2 bases and J by 2 bases, with 5 bases between the two germline ends. The CDR3 sequence is 13 residues long. CDR1 and CDR2 (germline): MNHEY, SMNVEV (reference sequence). CDR3 DNA: TGTGCCAGCAGTTTAAGGACCACAGATACGCAGTATTTT. Translating gives CASSLRTTDTQYF.

The rearrangement links TRBV7-8 to TRBJ1-2; D perhaps matches TRBD1 (5 bases). CDR1 SGHVS and CDR2 FQNEAQ come from the germline V gene. The CDR3 consists of 16 residues. Trimming stripped 5 bases from V and 4 bases from J, with 20 bases between. The CDR3 region is CASSPMNPGTGYGYTF. DNA of the CDR3: TGTGCCAGCAGCCCGATGAACCCGGGGACGGGCTATGGCTACACCTTC.

This chain uses TRBV5-5 with TRBJ2-7, with TRBD1 matching 7 bases. Germline loops: CDR1 SGHKS, CDR2 YYEKEE (reference sequence). V lost 3 bases to trimming and J lost 2 bases; unmatched junction nucleotides: 5. CDR3 size: 14 residues. As DNA, the CDR3 is TGTGCCAGCAGCTCCCAGGGGGTAGCCTACGAGCAGTACTTC. Translating gives CASSSQGVAYEQYF.

V is TRBV6-5 and J is TRBJ2-3; D might be TRBD2 (7 bases). The CDR3 has 13 residues. Germline-derived CDR1 and CDR2 are MNHEY and SVGAGI. V dropped 8 bases and J dropped 6 bases, with 15 bases sitting between them. CDR3 bases: TGTGCCAGCGGAATCGGGGGGCTGGATACGCAGTATTTT. Protein sequence: CASGIGGLDTQYF.

This sequence joins TRBV6-5 and TRBJ1-5; D not certain. The ends were cut back, 7 bases at V and 7 bases at J, with 11 bases in the middle. The CDR3 is made up of 12 amino acids. Germline V CDR1 and CDR2: MNHEY, SVGAGI. CDR3 sequence: CASNGWGQPQHF. The CDR3 coding sequence is TGTGCCAGCAATGGATGGGGACAGCCCCAGCATTTT.

The CDR3 sequence is CASGRDSTYEQYF. In nucleotides, the CDR3 is TGTGCCAGCGGTCGGGACAGTACCTACGAGCAGTACTTC. The V call is TRBV11-1, the J call TRBJ2-7; 7 bases map to TRBD1. J gave up 2 bases and V 8 bases, and 6 bases lay outside the gene matches. Germline CDR1 and CDR2: SGHAT and FQDESV (reference sequence). This CDR3 region has 13 residues.

This clone was observed a single time. This chain joins TRBV5-6 and TRBJ1-4; D gene unclear. The germline V gene encodes CDR1 SGHDT and CDR2 YYEEEE. The CDR3 spans 12 residues. Deletions cut 1 base from V and 7 bases from J, with 5 bases between. Here the CDR3 DNA reads TGTGCCAGCAGCTTGCAAGGTGAAAAACTGTTTTTT. This translates into CASSLQGEKLFF. Looking up the rest from reference TRBV5-6 and TRBJ1-4 gives the full variable domain: DAGVTQSPTHLIKTRGQQVTLRCSPKSGHDTVSWYQQALGQGPQFIFQYYEEEERQRGNFPDRFSGHQFPNYSSELNVNALLLGDSALYLCASSLQGEKLFFGSGTQLSVL.

This chain uses TRBV11-2 with TRBJ2-3; 7 bases align to TRBD1. The CDR3 runs to 16 residues. Trimming took 0 bases from V and 2 from J; bases not matched to a gene: 5. Per the germline V gene, CDR1 is SGHAT and CDR2 is FQNNGV. CDR3 region: CASSLEGTVLTDTQYF. DNA of the CDR3: TGTGCCAGCAGCTTAGAAGGGACAGTCCTCACAGATACGCAGTATTTT.

This clone was recorded once. This chain joins TRBV15 and TRBJ2-7; D is possibly TRBD2 (6 bases). Trimming cost V 0 bases and J 3 bases, with 9 bases left between them. Germline CDR1 LNHNV, CDR2 YYDKDF (reference sequence). The CDR3 has 14 residues. The CDR3 DNA sequence: TGTGCCACCAGCAGAGAGGCGGGGTTCTACGAGCAGTACTTC. Protein sequence: CATSREAGFYEQYF.

This clone has a handful of counts. The rearrangement joins TRBV12-3 or TRBV12-4 to TRBJ1-3; no clear D. This CDR3 is built from 12 residues. V was cut by 8 bases and J by 8 bases, with 13 bases left in between. In nucleotides, the CDR3 is TGTGCCAGCGGCCTCAGAGTTGACACCATATATTTT. It yields the protein CASGLRVDTIYF.

V is TRBV12-3 or TRBV12-4 and J is TRBJ2-2; D gene uncertain. There are 8 residues in the CDR3. The V end was cut by 8 bases, the J end by 10 bases, with 2 bases between. This chain's CDR3 is CASAELFF. As DNA, the CDR3 is TGTGCCAGCGCGGAGCTGTTTTTT.